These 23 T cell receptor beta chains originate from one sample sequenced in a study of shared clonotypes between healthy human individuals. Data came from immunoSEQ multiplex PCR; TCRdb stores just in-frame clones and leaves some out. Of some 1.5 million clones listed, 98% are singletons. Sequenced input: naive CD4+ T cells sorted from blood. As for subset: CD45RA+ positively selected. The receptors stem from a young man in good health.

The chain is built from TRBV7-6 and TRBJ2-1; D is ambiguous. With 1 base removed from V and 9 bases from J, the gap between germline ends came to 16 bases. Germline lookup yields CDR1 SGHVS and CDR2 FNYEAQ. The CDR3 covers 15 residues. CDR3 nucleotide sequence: TGTGCCAGCAGCTTAGATCCCACTTCGAGCGTTGAGCAGTTCTTC. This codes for CASSLDPTSSVEQFF.

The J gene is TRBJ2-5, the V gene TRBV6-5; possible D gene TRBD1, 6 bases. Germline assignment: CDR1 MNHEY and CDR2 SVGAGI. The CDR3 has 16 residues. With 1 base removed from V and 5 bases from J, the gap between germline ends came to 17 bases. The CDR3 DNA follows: TGTGCCAGCAGTTACTTTTCCCGGCTTACAGGGGAGACCCAGTACTTC. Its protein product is CASSYFSRLTGETQYF.

CDR3 coding DNA: TGCGCCAGCAGCCAAGTAGCATCCTCTGGAAACACCATATATTTT. Amino acids: CASSQVASSGNTIYF. The chain recombines TRBV4-1 with TRBJ1-3; D unclear. There are 15 residues in the CDR3. CDR1 and CDR2 (germline): MGHRA, YSYEKL. V lost 1 base and J lost 0, with 7 bases in between.

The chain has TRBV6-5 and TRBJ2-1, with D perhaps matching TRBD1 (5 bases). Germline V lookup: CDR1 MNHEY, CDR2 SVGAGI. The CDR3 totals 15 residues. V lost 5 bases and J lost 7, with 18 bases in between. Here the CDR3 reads CASSKGSGFGNEQFF. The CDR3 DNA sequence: TGTGCCAGCAGTAAGGGGTCAGGGTTCGGGAATGAGCAGTTCTTC.

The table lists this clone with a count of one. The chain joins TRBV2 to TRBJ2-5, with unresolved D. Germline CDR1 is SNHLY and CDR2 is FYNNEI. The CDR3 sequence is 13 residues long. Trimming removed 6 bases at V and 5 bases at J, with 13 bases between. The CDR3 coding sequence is TGTGCCAGCAGCCCGAGTGGTTTTGAGACCCAGTACTTC. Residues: CASSPSGFETQYF.

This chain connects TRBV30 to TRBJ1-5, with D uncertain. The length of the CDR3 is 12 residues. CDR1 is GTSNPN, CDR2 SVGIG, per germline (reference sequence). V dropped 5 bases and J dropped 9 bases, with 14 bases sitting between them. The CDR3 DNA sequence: TGTGCCTGGGGCAGGCCCCTCCTGCCCCAGCATTTT. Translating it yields CAWGRPLLPQHF.

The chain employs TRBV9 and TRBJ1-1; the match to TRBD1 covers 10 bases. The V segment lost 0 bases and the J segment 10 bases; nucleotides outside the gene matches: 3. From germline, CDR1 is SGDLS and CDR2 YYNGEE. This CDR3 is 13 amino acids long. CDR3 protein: CASSVDWTGGAFF. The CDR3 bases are TGTGCCAGCAGCGTAGACTGGACAGGGGGAGCTTTCTTT.

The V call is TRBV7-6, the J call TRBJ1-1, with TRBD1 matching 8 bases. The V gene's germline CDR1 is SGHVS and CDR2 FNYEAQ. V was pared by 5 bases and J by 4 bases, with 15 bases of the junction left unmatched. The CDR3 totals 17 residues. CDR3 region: CASSPSGTGSRGTEAFF. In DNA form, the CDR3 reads TGTGCCAGCAGCCCCTCCGGGACAGGCTCAAGGGGCACTGAAGCTTTCTTT.

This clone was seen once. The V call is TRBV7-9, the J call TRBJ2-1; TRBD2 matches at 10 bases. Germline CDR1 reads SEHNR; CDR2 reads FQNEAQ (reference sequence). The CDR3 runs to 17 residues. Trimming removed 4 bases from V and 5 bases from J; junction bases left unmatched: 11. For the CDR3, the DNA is TGTGCCAGCAGCTCGGACTCAACTAGCGGGGTTAACAATGAGCAGTTCTTC. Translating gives CASSSDSTSGVNNEQFF. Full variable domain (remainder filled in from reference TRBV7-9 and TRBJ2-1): DTGVSQNPRHKITKRGQNVTFRCDPISEHNRLYWYRQTLGQGPEFLTYFQNEAQLEKSRLLSDRFSAERPKGSFSTLEIQRTEQGDSAMYLCASSSDSTSGVNNEQFFGPGTRLTVL.

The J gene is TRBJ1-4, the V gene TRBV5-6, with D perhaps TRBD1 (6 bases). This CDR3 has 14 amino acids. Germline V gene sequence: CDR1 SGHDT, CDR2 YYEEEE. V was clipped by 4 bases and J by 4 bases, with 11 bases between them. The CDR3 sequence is CASSPTGINEKLFF. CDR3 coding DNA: TGTGCCAGCAGCCCCACAGGGATTAATGAAAAACTGTTTTTT. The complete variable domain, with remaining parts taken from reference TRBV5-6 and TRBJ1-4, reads DAGVTQSPTHLIKTRGQQVTLRCSPKSGHDTVSWYQQALGQGPQFIFQYYEEEERQRGNFPDRFSGHQFPNYSSELNVNALLLGDSALYLCASSPTGINEKLFFGSGTQLSVL.

The CDR3 loop is CASSPREGYGYGYTF. The CDR3 DNA reads as TGTGCCAGCTCACCACGAGAAGGGTACGGCTATGGCTACACCTTC. The J gene is TRBJ1-2, the V gene TRBV18, with D unclear. Looked up from germline, CDR1 is KGHSH and CDR2 is LQKENI. V lost 1 base and J 4 bases, leaving 13 bases between the germline ends. The CDR3 is 15 amino acids.

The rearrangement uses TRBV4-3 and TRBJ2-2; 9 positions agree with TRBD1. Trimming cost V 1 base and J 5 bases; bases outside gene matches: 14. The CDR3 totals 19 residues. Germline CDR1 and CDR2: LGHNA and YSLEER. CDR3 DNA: TGCGCCAGCAGCCAAGGAGCGACACACAGGGGGCCAAGAACCGGGGAGCTGTTTTTT. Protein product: CASSQGATHRGPRTGELFF.

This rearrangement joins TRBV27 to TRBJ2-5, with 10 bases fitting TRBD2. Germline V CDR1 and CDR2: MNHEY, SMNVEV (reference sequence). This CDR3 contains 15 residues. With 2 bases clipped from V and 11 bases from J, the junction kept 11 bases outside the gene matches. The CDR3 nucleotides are TGTGCCAGCAGTTTAGCAGGGTTAGCGGGAGGCTATCAGTACTTC. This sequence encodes CASSLAGLAGGYQYF.

The CDR3 is CASSQEKGNYGYTF. Written as DNA, the CDR3 is TGCGCCAGCAGCCAAGAAAAGGGAAACTATGGCTACACCTTC. The chain joins TRBV4-3 to TRBJ1-2, with D unclear. This CDR3 has 14 residues. Trimming removed 0 bases from V and 2 bases from J, with 7 bases in between. Germline CDR1 LGHNA, CDR2 YSLEER.

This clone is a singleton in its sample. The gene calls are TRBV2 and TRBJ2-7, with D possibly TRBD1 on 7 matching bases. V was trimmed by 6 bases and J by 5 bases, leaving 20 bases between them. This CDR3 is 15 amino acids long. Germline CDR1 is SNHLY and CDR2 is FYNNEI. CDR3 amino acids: CASRKNRGGKDEQYF. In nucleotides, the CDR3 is TGTGCCAGCAGGAAAAACAGGGGCGGGAAGGACGAGCAGTACTTC.

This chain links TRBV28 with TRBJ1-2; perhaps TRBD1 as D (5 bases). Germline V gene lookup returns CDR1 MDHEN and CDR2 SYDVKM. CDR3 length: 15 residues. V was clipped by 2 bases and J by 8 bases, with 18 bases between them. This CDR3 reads CASSLPPRIGAGYTF. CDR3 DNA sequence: TGTGCCAGCAGTTTACCGCCCCGAATAGGGGCGGGCTACACCTTC.

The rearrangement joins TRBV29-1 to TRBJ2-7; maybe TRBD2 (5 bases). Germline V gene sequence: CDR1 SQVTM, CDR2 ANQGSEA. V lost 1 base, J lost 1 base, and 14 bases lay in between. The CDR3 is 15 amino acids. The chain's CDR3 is CSVEVLREGSYEQYF. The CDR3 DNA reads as TGCAGCGTTGAAGTTTTGAGGGAAGGATCCTACGAGCAGTACTTC.

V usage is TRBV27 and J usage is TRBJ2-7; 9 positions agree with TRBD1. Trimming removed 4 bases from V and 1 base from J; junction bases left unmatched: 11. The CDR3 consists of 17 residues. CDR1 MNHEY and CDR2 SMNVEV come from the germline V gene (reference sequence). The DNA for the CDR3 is TGTGCCAGCAGTTCTCTCCTCAGACAGGGGGAATCCTACGAGCAGTACTTC. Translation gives CASSSLLRQGESYEQYF.

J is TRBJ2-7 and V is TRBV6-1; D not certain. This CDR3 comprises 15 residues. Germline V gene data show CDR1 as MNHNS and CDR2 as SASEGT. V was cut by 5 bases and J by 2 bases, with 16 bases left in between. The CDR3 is CASSITGRQTYEQYF. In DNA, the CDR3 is TGTGCCAGCAGTATCACCGGACGGCAGACCTACGAGCAGTACTTC.

CDR3 protein: CASSFGTAQETQYF. The CDR3 bases are TGTGCCAGCAGTTTCGGGACAGCCCAAGAGACCCAGTACTTC. V usage is TRBV2 and J usage is TRBJ2-5; TRBD1 aligns across 7 bases. V trimming: 5 bases; J trimming: 1 base; junction bases outside the gene matches: 4. The germline gives CDR1 SNHLY, CDR2 FYNNEI. The CDR3 is made up of 14 amino acids.

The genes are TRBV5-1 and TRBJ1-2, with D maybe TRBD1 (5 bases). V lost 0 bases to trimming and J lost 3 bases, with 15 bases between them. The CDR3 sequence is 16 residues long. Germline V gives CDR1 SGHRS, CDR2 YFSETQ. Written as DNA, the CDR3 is TGCGCCAGCAGCTTGGCCGGGACTCCAGAGGACTATGGCTACACCTTC. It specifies CASSLAGTPEDYGYTF.

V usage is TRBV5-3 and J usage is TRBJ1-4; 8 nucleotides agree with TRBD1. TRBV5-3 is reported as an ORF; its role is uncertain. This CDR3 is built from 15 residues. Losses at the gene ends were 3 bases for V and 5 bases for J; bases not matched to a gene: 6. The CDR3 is CARSSKTGANEKLFF. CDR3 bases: TGTGCCAGAAGCTCGAAGACAGGGGCAAATGAAAAACTGTTTTTT.

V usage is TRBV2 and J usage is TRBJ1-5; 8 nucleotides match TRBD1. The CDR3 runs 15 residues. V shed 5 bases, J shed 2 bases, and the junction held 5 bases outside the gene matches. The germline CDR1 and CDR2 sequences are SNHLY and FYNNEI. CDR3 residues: CASSRGQGGNQPQHF. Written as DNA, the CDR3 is TGTGCCAGCAGTCGTGGACAGGGAGGCAATCAGCCCCAGCATTTT.